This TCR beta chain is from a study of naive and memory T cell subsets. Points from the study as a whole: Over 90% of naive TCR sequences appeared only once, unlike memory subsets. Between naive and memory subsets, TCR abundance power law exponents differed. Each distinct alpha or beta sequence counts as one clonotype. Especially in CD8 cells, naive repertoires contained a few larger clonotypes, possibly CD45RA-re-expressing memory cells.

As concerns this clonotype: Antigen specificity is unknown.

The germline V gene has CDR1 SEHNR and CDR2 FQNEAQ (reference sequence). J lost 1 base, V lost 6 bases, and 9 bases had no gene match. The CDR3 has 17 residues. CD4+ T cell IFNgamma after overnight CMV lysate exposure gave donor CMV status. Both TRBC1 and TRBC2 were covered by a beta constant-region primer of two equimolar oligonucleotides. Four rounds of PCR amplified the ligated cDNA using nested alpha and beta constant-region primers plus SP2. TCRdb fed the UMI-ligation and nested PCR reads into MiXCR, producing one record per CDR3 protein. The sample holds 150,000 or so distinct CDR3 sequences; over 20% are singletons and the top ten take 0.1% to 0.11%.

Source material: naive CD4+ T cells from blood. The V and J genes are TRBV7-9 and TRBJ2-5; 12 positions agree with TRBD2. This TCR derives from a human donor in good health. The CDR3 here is CASSSRLAGVIQETQYF. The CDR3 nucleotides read TGTGCCAGCAGTTCCCGACTAGCGGGAGTCATCCAAGAGACCCAGTACTTC.